The rows below give T cell receptor beta chains drawn from one sample of a study of shared clonotypes between healthy human individuals. Repertoires were generated with immunoSEQ multiplex PCR, while TCRdb's copy carries only in-frame clones and drops some. Of approximately 980,000 clones listed, about 80% are singletons. Sequenced input: memory CD4+ T cells sorted from blood. Every receptor here comes from a young man in good health. The CDR3 runs from the conserved cysteine through the conserved F or W. The D gene is left open where the match is weak. The listing skips clone size in some rows; elsewhere it reads once, few, many or a size class.

J gene,clone size,D gene,V gene,CDR3 DNA,CDR3 protein
TRBJ1-5,NA,NA,TRBV5-1,TGCGCCAGCAGCTTGGAAGGGTCCAATCAGCCCCAGCATTTT,CASSLEGSNQPQHF
TRBJ2-7,NA,TRBD2,TRBV5-5,TGTGCCAGCAGCTTGGAAGTAGGGAGGGCCTACGAGCAGTACTTC,CASSLEVGRAYEQYF
TRBJ1-4,NA,TRBD1,TRBV6-5,TGTGCCAGCAGGCGACAGGGGGGCAGTGAAAAACTGTTTTTT,CASRRQGGSEKLFF
TRBJ2-2,NA,NA,TRBV15,TGTGCCACCAGCAGAGATAGCGCACAGAACACCGGGGAGCTGTTTTTT,CATSRDSAQNTGELFF
TRBJ1-2,NA,TRBD1,TRBV11-2,TGTGCCAGCAGCTGGGGACTGTGGGACAGGGACGAATATGGCTACACCTTC,CASSWGLWDRDEYGYTF
TRBJ1-3,once,TRBD1,TRBV7-2,TGTGCCAGCAGCCGGGGGACAGCCTCTGGAAACACCATATATTTT,CASSRGTASGNTIYF
TRBJ2-1,NA,TRBD1,TRBV5-1,TGCGCCAGCAGCTTGGGGGACAGGGTAACATCAAATGAGCAGTTCTTC,CASSLGDRVTSNEQFF
TRBJ1-2,few,TRBD1,TRBV6-5,TGTGCCAGCAGGCCCCCCGGGACAGGGGTGGATGGCTACACCTTC,CASRPPGTGVDGYTF
TRBJ1-1,few,NA,TRBV6-5,TGTGCCAGCAGCTACAACCGGTGGACTGAAGCTTTCTTT,CASSYNRWTEAFF
TRBJ1-1,NA,TRBD1,TRBV5-8,TGTGCCAGCAACCCAAGGGACAGGGGGCGCGAGGGGGTGAGGACTGAAGCTTTCTTT,CASNPRDRGREGVRTEAFF
TRBJ1-2,NA,TRBD1,TRBV7-9,TGTGCCAGCAGCTTAGAAGCAGGGGGCTATGGCTACACCTTC,CASSLEAGGYGYTF
TRBJ1-3,NA,NA,TRBV5-1,TGCGCCAGCAGCTTGGGTGGCGGAGGAAACACCATATATTTT,CASSLGGGGNTIYF
TRBJ2-4,NA,NA,TRBV5-8,TGTGCCAGCAGCATACAGGGGGGGAGCATTCAGTACTTC,CASSIQGGSIQYF
TRBJ1-6,once,TRBD1,TRBV5-1,TGCGCCAGCAGCCCGGACAGGGGCTCCTATAATTCACCCCTCCACTTT,CASSPDRGSYNSPLHF
TRBJ2-7,once,NA,TRBV5-1,TGCGCCAGCAGCTTGACCGGTCAGAGCTCCTACGAGCAGTACTTC,CASSLTGQSSYEQYF
TRBJ2-7,NA,NA,TRBV27,TGTGCCAGCAGTTTCGGGGGAGTACCGACCTACGAGCAGTACTTC,CASSFGGVPTYEQYF
TRBJ1-5,once,NA,TRBV15,TGTGCCACCAGCAGAGCCGGCGGCCAGCCCCAGCATTTT,CATSRAGGQPQHF
TRBJ1-4,few,TRBD1,TRBV5-1,TGCGCCAGCAGCTTAGGACAGGGTAATGAAAAACTGTTTTTT,CASSLGQGNEKLFF
TRBJ2-7,NA,NA,TRBV6-1,TGTGCCAGCAGACTGTCAGTCGAGCAGTACTTC,CASRLSVEQYF
TRBJ2-7,NA,NA,TRBV7-2,TGTGCCAGCAGCTTAGGGGGGGACAACTCCTACGAGCAGTACTTC,CASSLGGDNSYEQYF
TRBJ2-7,NA,TRBD2,TRBV2,TGTGCCAGCACCATAGGGACTAGCGGGAGTGTATACGAGCAGTACTTC,CASTIGTSGSVYEQYF
TRBJ1-1,NA,NA,TRBV18,TGTGCCAGCTCGCTCGGGACTCTGAACACTGAAGCTTTCTTT,CASSLGTLNTEAFF
TRBJ1-1,NA,NA,TRBV7-9,TGTGCCAGCAGCTTAGGTCTTTGGATGACTGAAGCTTTCTTT,CASSLGLWMTEAFF
TRBJ1-1,few,NA,TRBV10-1,TGCGCCAGCAAAAGAGGGACTGAAGCTTTCTTT,CASKRGTEAFF
TRBJ2-1,NA,TRBD2,TRBV9,TGTGCCAGCAGCCCGCCGGGACTAGCGGGAGTTAGGGGTGAGCAGTTCTTC,CASSPPGLAGVRGEQFF